This T cell receptor (beta chain) was retrieved from a study of neurological immune-mediated disorders. TCRdb called the 5' RACE reads again in MiXCR, with one record for every CDR3 protein. The data contain about 120,000 distinct CDR3 sequences, more than 2.5% of them singletons. The length of the CDR3 is 15 residues. Deletions cut 1 base from V and 1 base from J, with 7 bases between. Germline lookup yields CDR1 SGHTA and CDR2 FQGNSA. This clonotype was found many times. The source is a woman aged 25 to 45 with multiple sclerosis. The source material was PBMCs. The chain is built from TRBV7-2 and TRBJ2-2; no clear D gene. For the CDR3, the DNA is TGTGCCAGCAGCTTAGTAGTGGGGAACACCGGGGAGCTGTTTTTT. Translating it yields CASSLVVGNTGELFF.